A single sample is the source of the 24 T cell receptor beta chains below, sequenced in a study of T cell responses to AZD1222 COVID-19 vaccine. The assay was immunoSEQ multiplex PCR, and TCRdb's table has in-frame clones only and misses some. The table includes 15,000 to 20,000 clones, roughly 79% detected once. The sample was peripheral blood, taken 28 days after the second AZD1222 dose. These receptors came from an adult who received the AZD1222 COVID-19 vaccine.

The gene calls are TRBV5-6 and TRBJ2-5; possible D gene TRBD2, 5 bases. Germline CDR1 and CDR2: SGHDT and YYEEEE. Trimming took 2 bases from V and 4 from J, leaving 15 bases between them. The CDR3 loop spans 15 amino acids. CDR3 sequence reads: CASSLVRTGGETQYF. As DNA, the CDR3 is TGTGCCAGCAGCTTAGTTAGGACTGGAGGAGAGACCCAGTACTTC.

V usage is TRBV4-3 and J usage is TRBJ2-1, with D tentatively TRBD1 or TRBD2 (5 bases each). V was shortened by 3 bases and J by 0 bases, with 12 bases between the two germline ends. Germline CDR1 is LGHNA and CDR2 is YSLEER. The CDR3 runs to 16 residues. CDR3 loop: CASSQGPASSYNEQFF. In DNA form, the CDR3 reads TGCGCCAGCAGCCAGGGACCGGCGAGCTCCTACAATGAGCAGTTCTTC.

By frequency in the sample, this clone is medium-sized. The chain recombines TRBV20-1 with TRBJ2-7; D is perhaps TRBD1 (6 bases). There are 15 residues in the CDR3. Germline V gene data show CDR1 as DFQATT and CDR2 as SNEGSKA (reference sequence). V dropped 3 bases and J dropped 2 bases, with 17 bases sitting between them. In nucleotides, the CDR3 is TGCAGTGCTAGTGGAATACTACAGGGACCCTACGAGCAGTACTTC. It codes for CSASGILQGPYEQYF.

This rearrangement joins TRBV7-6 to TRBJ2-3, with D perhaps assigned TRBD1 or TRBD2 (5 bases each). The CDR3 has 16 amino acids. Per germline, CDR1 SGHVS and CDR2 FNYEAQ. V lost 3 bases and J lost 0, with 13 bases in between. This CDR3 reads CASSFGRGVSTDTQYF. Here the CDR3 DNA reads TGTGCCAGCAGCTTTGGTCGGGGCGTTAGCACAGATACGCAGTATTTT.

V gene TRBV30 combines with J gene TRBJ1-3; D uncertain. The CDR3 totals 14 residues. Germline lookup yields CDR1 GTSNPN and CDR2 SVGIG (reference sequence). V lost 2 bases and J 0 bases, leaving 8 bases between the germline ends. DNA for the CDR3: TGTGCCTGGAGTCCAGTGAGCTCTGGAAACACCATATATTTT. This gives the protein CAWSPVSSGNTIYF.

The V and J genes are TRBV5-1 and TRBJ1-2; D remains ambiguous. V was trimmed by 1 base and J by 6 bases, leaving 19 bases between them. This CDR3 spans 16 amino acids. Germline loops: CDR1 SGHRS, CDR2 YFSETQ. Written as DNA, the CDR3 is TGCGCCAGCAGCTTGTCCGCCTCAGGTCGTTGGGATGGCTACACCTTC. Translated, it gives CASSLSASGRWDGYTF.

This clone was observed a single time. The rearrangement joins TRBV6-1 to TRBJ2-3, with 9 bases lining up with TRBD2. Per the germline V gene, CDR1 is MNHNS and CDR2 is SASEGT. The CDR3 spans 14 residues. The junction had 1 base not matched to a gene; V was cut back by 2 bases and J by 4 bases. CDR3 bases: TGTGCCAGCAGTGAACGCGGGGGGGCAGATACGCAGTATTTT. Translated: CASSERGGADTQYF.

This clone was recorded only once. The chain uses TRBV2 and TRBJ2-2, with 11 bases that match TRBD1. Germline V gene lookup returns CDR1 SNHLY and CDR2 FYNNEI. V dropped 8 bases and J dropped 4; count of bases not matched to a gene: 3. This CDR3 is 14 amino acids long. The CDR3: CASGGTGGTGELFF. The CDR3 nucleotides read TGTGCCAGCGGAGGGACAGGGGGCACCGGGGAGCTGTTTTTT.

The V gene is TRBV11-3, the J gene TRBJ2-4; maybe TRBD2 (5 bases). Germline lookup yields CDR1 SGHNT and CDR2 YENEEA. This CDR3 comprises 14 residues. Trimming pared 5 bases from V and 10 bases from J, leaving 18 bases between. The CDR3 here is CASSPGGGLSIQYF. The CDR3 DNA is TGTGCCAGCAGCCCCGGAGGCGGTCTCTCGATTCAGTACTTC. Together with reference TRBV11-3 and TRBJ2-4, the CDR3 gives the full variable domain: EAGVVQSPRYKIIEKKQPVAFWCNPISGHNTLYWYLQNLGQGPELLIRYENEEAVDDSQLPKDRFSAERLKGVDSTLKIQPAELGDSAVYLCASSPGGGLSIQYFGAGTRLSVL.

The CDR3 DNA reads TGTGCCAGCAGCCAAGAGCGGACAGGAACCTACGAGCAGTACTTC. Its translation is CASSQERTGTYEQYF. This chain joins TRBV4-2 and TRBJ2-7; 7 nucleotides align to TRBD1. Germline V CDR1 and CDR2: LGHNA, YNFKEQ. CDR3 size: 15 residues. Losses at the gene ends were 0 bases for V and 2 bases for J; bases not matched to a gene: 4.

V usage is TRBV19 and J usage is TRBJ1-2, with a weak D call TRBD1 (5 bases). Trimming removed 7 bases at V and 2 bases at J, with 26 bases between. The germline V gene encodes CDR1 LNHDA and CDR2 SQIVND (reference sequence). There are 18 residues in the CDR3. The CDR3 is CASTDTNRGAGTNYGYTF. The CDR3 DNA follows: TGTGCCAGTACGGACACTAACAGAGGGGCAGGGACCAACTATGGCTACACCTTC.

This chain joins TRBV11-3 and TRBJ2-3; 10 bases are a match to TRBD2. V dropped 3 bases and J dropped 2; count of bases not matched to a gene: 5. This CDR3 comprises 16 residues. The germline V gene encodes CDR1 SGHNT and CDR2 YENEEA. This CDR3 is CASSFGTSEDTDTQYF. In DNA, the CDR3 is TGTGCCAGCAGCTTTGGGACTAGCGAGGACACAGATACGCAGTATTTT.

The V and J genes are TRBV5-6 and TRBJ1-1; D remains unclear. The V end was cut by 2 bases, the J end by 0 bases, with 11 bases between. The CDR3 extends over 15 amino acids. Germline CDR1 reads SGHDT; CDR2 reads YYEEEE. CDR3 DNA sequence: TGTGCCAGCAGCTTAACAGAGATAATGAACACTGAAGCTTTCTTT. Protein product: CASSLTEIMNTEAFF.

This sequence joins TRBV27 and TRBJ1-1; D is unclear. V was trimmed by 1 base and J by 1 base, leaving 4 bases between them. In germline, CDR1 is MNHEY, CDR2 SMNVEV (reference sequence). This CDR3 has 13 residues. The CDR3 here is CASSLFPNTEAFF. CDR3 DNA sequence: TGTGCCAGCAGTTTATTCCCGAACACTGAAGCTTTCTTT.

This clone was picked up a small number of times. V and J are TRBV6-5 and TRBJ2-7; 11 nucleotides line up with TRBD1. CDR1 is MNHEY and CDR2 is SVGAGI in the germline V gene. Trimming took 0 bases from V and 3 from J; bases not matched to a gene: 1. The CDR3 has 15 residues. DNA of the CDR3: TGTGCCAGCAGTTACTCTGGGACAGGGGGCTACGAGCAGTACTTC. It encodes CASSYSGTGGYEQYF.

The chain combines TRBV19 with TRBJ2-2; weak D call: TRBD2 (6 bases). Germline-derived CDR1 and CDR2 are LNHDA and SQIVND (reference sequence). There are 13 residues in the CDR3. V lost 10 bases and J 5 bases, leaving 14 bases between the germline ends. The CDR3 sequence is CAIGTLETGELFF. As DNA, the CDR3 is TGTGCCATCGGGACTTTGGAAACCGGGGAGCTGTTTTTT.

This chain connects TRBV14 to TRBJ2-3; TRBD1 might be the D (5 bases). The CDR3 runs to 15 residues. V gave up 4 bases and J gave up 5 bases, with 16 bases separating them. Germline loops: CDR1 SGHDN, CDR2 FVKESK. DNA of the CDR3: TGTGCCAGCAGCCGACAGCCAGGGCATGGAGATACGCAGTATTTT. Its translation is CASSRQPGHGDTQYF. Supplemented by reference TRBV14 and TRBJ2-3, the full variable domain reads EAGVTQFPSHSVIEKGQTVTLRCDPISGHDNLYWYRRVMGKEIKFLLHFVKESKQDESGMPNNRFLAERTGGTYSTLKVQPAELEDSGVYFCASSRQPGHGDTQYFGPGTRLTVL.

The chain employs TRBV19 and TRBJ1-6; no clear D gene. The CDR3 is 15 amino acids. Trimming cost V 0 bases and J 5 bases, with 8 bases left between them. Germline V gene lookup returns CDR1 LNHDA and CDR2 SQIVND (reference sequence). Here the CDR3 reads CASSIDTSNNSPLHF. Here the CDR3 DNA reads TGTGCCAGTAGTATAGATACCAGTAATAATTCACCCCTCCACTTT.

The rearrangement links TRBV7-2 to TRBJ2-3, with TRBD1 identical over 9 bases. Per the germline V gene, CDR1 is SGHTA and CDR2 is FQGNSA. J was trimmed by 5 bases and V by 0 bases; bases with no gene match: 15. The CDR3 has 19 residues. The CDR3 DNA reads TGTGCCAGCAGCTTAGCGCCCCCCGGGACAGGGCTGGAAAAAGATACGCAGTATTTT. This codes for CASSLAPPGTGLEKDTQYF.

The chain couples TRBV2 to TRBJ1-2; possible D gene TRBD1, 5 bases. CDR1 is SNHLY and CDR2 is FYNNEI in the germline V gene. V was shortened by 3 bases and J by 4 bases, with 12 bases between the two germline ends. CDR3 size: 14 residues. The CDR3 region is CASSEQGRFYGYTF. CDR3 bases: TGTGCCAGCAGTGAGCAGGGCCGATTCTATGGCTACACCTTC.

The sample holds a few counts of this clone. The rearrangement links TRBV25-1 to TRBJ1-2; maybe TRBD1 (6 bases). The germline V gene has CDR1 MGHDK and CDR2 SYGVNS. V lost 3 bases and J 3 bases, leaving 11 bases between the germline ends. The CDR3 runs 14 residues. For the CDR3, the DNA is TGTGCCAGCAGTGACGCAGGGGAGGACTATGGCTACACCTTC. This codes for CASSDAGEDYGYTF.

The chain has TRBV5-1 and TRBJ1-2, with D possibly matching TRBD1 (5 bases). V dropped 0 bases and J dropped 6 bases, with 9 bases sitting between them. This CDR3 is built from 13 residues. Looked up from germline, CDR1 is SGHRS and CDR2 is YFSETQ. The CDR3 region is CASSLARGDGYTF. The DNA of the CDR3 is TGCGCCAGCAGCTTGGCCCGGGGGGATGGCTACACCTTC.

The count of this clone is one. The rearrangement uses TRBV19 and TRBJ2-1; 9 nucleotides align to TRBD1. Germline V gene data show CDR1 as LNHDA and CDR2 as SQIVND (reference sequence). With V trimmed by 7 bases and J by 2 bases, 3 bases remained unmatched. This CDR3 spans 14 amino acids. The CDR3 nucleotides are TGTGCCAGTAATCGACAGGGGGCCTACAATGAGCAGTTCTTC. Amino acids: CASNRQGAYNEQFF.

The chain joins TRBV7-9 to TRBJ2-7, with D possibly TRBD2 on 6 matching bases. Trimming stripped 7 bases from V and 2 bases from J, with 15 bases between. This CDR3 comprises 14 residues. CDR1 SEHNR and CDR2 FQNEAQ come from the germline V gene (reference sequence). The CDR3 nucleotides are TGTGCCAGCACCCTCGGGACTCTTCCCTACGAGCAGTACTTC. It yields the protein CASTLGTLPYEQYF.